These 15 T cell receptor beta chains came from one sample sequenced in a study of cytomegalovirus exposure and HLA in healthy donors. Primers: 60 Vbeta forward and 13 Jbeta reverse. TCRdb's table, derived via immunoSEQ multiplex PCR, lists solely in-frame clones and lacks some. The sample consists of about 130,000 clones, roughly four fifths of them appearing once. Sample: PBMCs. These receptor sequences come from a male donor in good health and CMV-seronegative.

The chain combines TRBV28 with TRBJ1-2; no definite D call. CDR1 is MDHEN, CDR2 SYDVKM, per germline. The CDR3 is 13 amino acids. Trimming left V 5 bases short and J 3 bases short, with 10 bases between. The CDR3 nucleotides read TGTGCCAGCAGTCCTATCACGGACTATGGCTACACCTTC. This gives the protein CASSPITDYGYTF.

This clone has a handful of counts. The chain combines TRBV10-3 with TRBJ2-5; D is undetermined. The germline CDR1 and CDR2 sequences are ENHRY and SYGVKD. V was pared by 6 bases and J by 5 bases, with 19 bases between. The length of the CDR3 is 15 residues. The CDR3 protein is CAIRKTVYPGETQYF. For the CDR3, the DNA is TGTGCCATCAGAAAAACGGTCTACCCCGGGGAGACCCAGTACTTC.

V and J are TRBV5-1 and TRBJ1-1; 8 positions agree with TRBD1. After removal of 4 bases from V and 1 base from J, the junction contained 15 bases not matched to a gene. This CDR3 contains 18 residues. Per germline, CDR1 SGHRS and CDR2 YFSETQ. The CDR3 loop reads CASSPGGQGAIKNTEAFF. The DNA of the CDR3 is TGCGCCAGCAGCCCTGGTGGGCAGGGGGCGATTAAGAACACTGAAGCTTTCTTT.

The V and J genes are TRBV10-3 and TRBJ1-5; 8 bases match TRBD1. The CDR3 sequence is 13 residues long. In germline, CDR1 is ENHRY, CDR2 SYGVKD. V lost 7 bases to trimming and J lost 6 bases; unmatched junction nucleotides: 5. The CDR3: CAINQGAGQPQHF. DNA of the CDR3: TGTGCCATCAACCAGGGGGCGGGTCAGCCCCAGCATTTT.

The chain joins TRBV27 to TRBJ1-1; perhaps TRBD1 as D (5 bases). This CDR3 contains 12 residues. V lost 2 bases to trimming and J lost 6 bases, with 7 bases between them. CDR1 and CDR2 (germline): MNHEY, SMNVEV (reference sequence). The CDR3 loop is CASSLPGAEAFF. The CDR3 bases are TGTGCCAGCAGTTTACCGGGGGCTGAAGCTTTCTTT.

The chain is built from TRBV5-1 and TRBJ1-5; D may be TRBD1 (5 bases). The germline V gene has CDR1 SGHRS and CDR2 YFSETQ. This CDR3 has 15 amino acids. V lost 1 base, J lost 1 base, and 9 bases lay in between. CDR3 nucleotide sequence: TGCGCCAGCAGCTTGACGGGGGGGAGCAATCAGCCCCAGCATTTT. Encoded protein: CASSLTGGSNQPQHF.

The chain recombines TRBV29-1 with TRBJ2-1; 14 bases agree with TRBD2. This CDR3 region has 15 residues. Germline-derived CDR1 and CDR2 are SQVTM and ANQGSEA. V dropped 7 bases and J dropped 7; count of bases not matched to a gene: 9. CDR3 in amino acids: CSGTGTSGRENEQFF. The CDR3, as DNA: TGCAGCGGCACCGGGACTAGCGGGAGAGAGAATGAGCAGTTCTTC.

The chain has TRBV4-3 and TRBJ2-2; 7 bases align to TRBD1. V gave up 0 bases and J gave up 8 bases; unmatched junction bases: 15. CDR1 and CDR2 from the germline V gene are LGHNA and YSLEER. The CDR3 has 18 residues. The CDR3 DNA reads TGCGCCAGCAGCCAAGACCCAGCAATAGGGGGCGGAGAAGGGGAGCTGTTTTTT. Its protein product is CASSQDPAIGGGEGELFF.

The sample holds one count of this clone. This rearrangement joins TRBV9 to TRBJ2-1; D perhaps matches TRBD1 (6 bases). Germline CDR1 is SGDLS and CDR2 is YYNGEE. This CDR3 contains 17 residues. V was trimmed by 0 bases and J by 9 bases, leaving 22 bases between them. In DNA, the CDR3 is TGTGCCAGCAGCGTAGCACCAGGTGGTATGCAAGGGGGTGAGCAGTTCTTC. Translation: CASSVAPGGMQGGEQFF.

The CDR3 DNA reads TGTGCCAGCAGCTTAGGGACAGTGAACACTGAAGCTTTCTTT. Amino acids: CASSLGTVNTEAFF. The chain links TRBV11-2 to TRBJ1-1; D is possibly TRBD1 (6 bases). Between the trimmed V and J ends, which lost 1 base and 0 bases, there was a span of 6 bases. Germline V gene data show CDR1 as SGHAT and CDR2 as FQNNGV. This CDR3 region has 14 residues.

J is TRBJ2-1 and V is TRBV9; a weak D match, TRBD2 (5 bases). Germline-derived CDR1 and CDR2 are SGDLS and YYNGEE. V was clipped by 3 bases and J by 0 bases, with 10 bases between them. This CDR3 has 15 residues. The DNA of the CDR3 is TGTGCCAGCAGCGATTCTGGGAGCTCCTACAATGAGCAGTTCTTC. It specifies CASSDSGSSYNEQFF.

This clone occurred a few times. The rearrangement links TRBV4-1 to TRBJ1-1, with D tentatively TRBD1 (5 bases). CDR1 and CDR2 (germline): MGHRA, YSYEKL. Trimming removed 0 bases at V and 4 bases at J, with 9 bases between. The CDR3 length is 14 residues. CDR3 residues: CASSQDSGGTEAFF. The CDR3 DNA follows: TGCGCCAGCAGCCAAGATTCGGGGGGCACTGAAGCTTTCTTT.

This clone was seen only once. J is TRBJ2-5 and V is TRBV28; D unclear. The DNA end lines up better with TRBJ2-7; the J call may be wrong. Germline CDR1 MDHEN, CDR2 SYDVKM. The CDR3 has 12 residues. CDR3 amino acids: CASSSSIYEQYF. Written as DNA, the CDR3 is TGTGCCAGCAGTTCCTCCATCTACGAGCAGTACTTC.

The CDR3 DNA follows: TGTGCCAGCAGCCCGGGACAGCGACTCTTTCAATCTGGAAACACCATATATTTT. Protein: CASSPGQRLFQSGNTIYF. V usage is TRBV11-1 and J usage is TRBJ1-3; TRBD1 aligns across 7 bases. This CDR3 is built from 18 residues. CDR1 and CDR2 (germline): SGHAT, FQDESV (reference sequence). The trim removed 5 bases at V and 1 base at J, leaving 14 bases unmatched.

The chain has TRBV5-1 and TRBJ2-5; 8 positions match TRBD2. The V segment lost 3 bases and the J segment 0 bases; nucleotides outside the gene matches: 4. This CDR3 comprises 15 residues. Per the germline V gene, CDR1 is SGHRS and CDR2 is YFSETQ. This CDR3 is CASSWGGRNQETQYF. CDR3 DNA sequence: TGCGCCAGCAGCTGGGGCGGGAGGAACCAAGAGACCCAGTACTTC.